A single sample gave rise to the 9 T cell receptor beta chains below, sequenced in a study of technical replicates of blood from several donors. TCRdb's copy holds only in-frame clones and misses some; the assay was immunoSEQ multiplex PCR. Of some 84,000 clones detected, around nine tenths appear once; the ten largest clones hold 0.3% to 0.45%. Sequencing input: T cells isolated from PBMCs. The receptors here all came from a human donor in good health.

This chain joins TRBV10-2 and TRBJ1-5; D unclear. CDR1 WSHSY and CDR2 SAAADI come from the germline V gene. Trimming left V 2 bases short and J 7 bases short, with 9 bases between. The CDR3 totals 13 residues. CDR3 in amino acids: CASSEGVAQPQHF. The CDR3 region has the DNA TGCGCCAGCAGTGAGGGAGTCGCCCAGCCCCAGCATTTT.

The chain has TRBV7-9 and TRBJ2-6, with a weak D call TRBD2 (5 bases). Germline CDR1 SEHNR, CDR2 FQNEAQ (reference sequence). CDR3 length: 16 amino acids. V was clipped by 2 bases and J by 0 bases, with 8 bases between them. The CDR3, as DNA: TGTGCCAGCAGCTTACCGGGGTACTCTGGGGCCAACGTCCTGACTTTC. It is translated as CASSLPGYSGANVLTF.

Details on this clone: A read error may produce the germline difference seen at one junction end. Other DNA sequences of this sample code for an identical CDR3. V and J are TRBV27 and TRBJ1-2, with D uncertain. CDR1 is MNHEY and CDR2 is SMNVEV in the germline V gene (reference sequence). The CDR3 is 13 residues long. In DNA, the CDR3 is TGTGCCAGTAGTTTAGGGCAGTTTTATGGCTACACCTTC. As protein: CASSLGQFYGYTF.

The chain has TRBV6-1 and TRBJ2-2; 7 bases map to TRBD1. The CDR3 consists of 16 residues. The junction had 5 bases not matched to a gene; V was cut back by 1 base and J by 3 bases. Germline assignment: CDR1 MNHNS and CDR2 SASEGT. The CDR3 is CASSEVTGWYTGELFF. The CDR3 DNA sequence: TGTGCCAGCAGTGAAGTGACAGGGTGGTACACCGGGGAGCTGTTTTTT.

The V and J genes are TRBV2 and TRBJ2-4, with D maybe TRBD1 (5 bases). The V end was cut by 6 bases, the J end by 9 bases, with 21 bases between. In germline, CDR1 is SNHLY, CDR2 FYNNEI. CDR3 length: 15 amino acids. The CDR3 nucleotides read TGTGCCAGCAGGATTAGGGGCCCAGAGAGGAGCATTCAGTACTTC. Protein sequence: CASRIRGPERSIQYF.

V gene TRBV7-2 combines with J gene TRBJ1-4; possibly TRBD1 for D (5 bases). In germline, CDR1 is SGHTA, CDR2 FQGNSA. V lost 1 base and J 2 bases, leaving 11 bases between the germline ends. This CDR3 is built from 16 residues. CDR3 sequence: CASSLEGGATNEKLFF. The CDR3 DNA follows: TGTGCCAGCAGCTTAGAAGGAGGGGCTACTAATGAAAAACTGTTTTTT.

The chain has TRBV4-1 and TRBJ2-7, with 12 bases aligning to TRBD2. V shed 4 bases and J 4 bases; nucleotides not matched to a gene: 5. CDR1 is MGHRA and CDR2 is YSYEKL in the germline V gene. The CDR3 has 15 amino acids. CDR3 in DNA: TGCGCCAGCAGCCGAATACTAGCGGGAGGTTACGAGCAGTACTTC. Its protein product is CASSRILAGGYEQYF.

The chain uses TRBV6-4 and TRBJ1-2, with D perhaps matching TRBD1 (5 bases). The V gene lost 8 bases and the J gene lost 3 bases, with 16 bases spanning the gap. In germline, CDR1 is MRHNA, CDR2 SNTAGT. The CDR3 is 14 amino acids. The CDR3 DNA sequence: TGTGCCAGCCCCGCCCAAGCAGGGCACTATGGCTACACCTTC. Translation gives CASPAQAGHYGYTF.

The V call is TRBV29-1, the J call TRBJ2-7, with D maybe TRBD1 (6 bases). The CDR3 has 13 residues. Deletions cut 4 bases from V and 3 bases from J, with 13 bases between. CDR1 is SQVTM, CDR2 ANQGSEA, per germline. The CDR3 DNA reads as TGCAGCGTTGTCTCGGGACACGTCTACGAGCAGTACTTC. It specifies CSVVSGHVYEQYF.